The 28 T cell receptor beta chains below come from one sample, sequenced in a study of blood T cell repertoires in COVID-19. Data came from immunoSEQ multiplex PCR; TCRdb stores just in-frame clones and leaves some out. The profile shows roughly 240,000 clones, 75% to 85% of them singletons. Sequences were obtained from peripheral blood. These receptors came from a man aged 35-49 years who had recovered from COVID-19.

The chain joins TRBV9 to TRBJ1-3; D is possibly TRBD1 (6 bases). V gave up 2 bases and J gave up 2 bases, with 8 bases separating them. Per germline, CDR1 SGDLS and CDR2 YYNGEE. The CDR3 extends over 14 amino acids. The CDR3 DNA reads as TGTGCCAGCAGCGTGTCAGGGGCTGGAAACACCATATATTTT. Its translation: CASSVSGAGNTIYF.

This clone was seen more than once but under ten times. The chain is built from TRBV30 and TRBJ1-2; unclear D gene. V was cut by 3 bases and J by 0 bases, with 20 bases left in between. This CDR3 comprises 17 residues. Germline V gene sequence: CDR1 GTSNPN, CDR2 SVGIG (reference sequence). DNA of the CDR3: TGTGCCTGGAGCCCCAGAGATGCGGGCACACCTAACTATGGCTACACCTTC. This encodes CAWSPRDAGTPNYGYTF.

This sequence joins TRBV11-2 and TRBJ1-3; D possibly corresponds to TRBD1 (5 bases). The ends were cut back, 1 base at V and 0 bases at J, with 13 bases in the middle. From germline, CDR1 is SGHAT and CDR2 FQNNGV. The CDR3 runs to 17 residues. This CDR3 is CASSLGKAGISGNTIYF. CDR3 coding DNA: TGTGCCAGCAGCTTAGGAAAAGCAGGGATCTCTGGAAACACCATATATTTT.

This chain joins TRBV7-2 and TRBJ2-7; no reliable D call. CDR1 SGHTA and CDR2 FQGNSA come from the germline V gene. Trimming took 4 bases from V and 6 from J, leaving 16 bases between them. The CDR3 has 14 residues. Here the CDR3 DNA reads TGTGCCAGCAGCTCTGGAGTGGCACCACCCGAGCAGTACTTC. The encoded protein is CASSSGVAPPEQYF.

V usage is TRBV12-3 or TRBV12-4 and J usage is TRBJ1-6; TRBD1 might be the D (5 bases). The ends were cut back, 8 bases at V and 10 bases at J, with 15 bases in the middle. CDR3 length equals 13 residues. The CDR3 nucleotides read TGTGCCAGCTCGTTGGCCAGGGTCTCACCCCTCCACTTT. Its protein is CASSLARVSPLHF.

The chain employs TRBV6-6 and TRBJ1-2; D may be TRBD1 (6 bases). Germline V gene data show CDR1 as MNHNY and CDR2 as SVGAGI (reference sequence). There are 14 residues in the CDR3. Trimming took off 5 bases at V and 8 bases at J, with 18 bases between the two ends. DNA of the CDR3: TGTGCCAGCAGTACCACAGGGAGTTTTAAGGGCTACACCTTC. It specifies CASSTTGSFKGYTF.

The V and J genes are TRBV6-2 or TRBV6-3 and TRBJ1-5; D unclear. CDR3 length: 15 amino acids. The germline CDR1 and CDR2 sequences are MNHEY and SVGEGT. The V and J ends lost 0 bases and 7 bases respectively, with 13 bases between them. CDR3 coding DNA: TGTGCCAGCAGTTACTCCTTGGGCTCTGTACAGCCCCAGCATTTT. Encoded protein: CASSYSLGSVQPQHF.

The CDR3 sequence is CASTPGGGSYNEQFF. The CDR3 bases are TGTGCCAGCACCCCCGGCGGGGGCTCCTACAATGAGCAGTTCTTC. The chain is built from TRBV11-2 and TRBJ2-1, with 7 bases aligning to TRBD2. Germline loops: CDR1 SGHAT, CDR2 FQNNGV. CDR3 size: 15 residues. Germline trimming cut 7 bases from V and 0 bases from J; bases unmatched to any gene: 6. Based on the CDR3 plus reference TRBV11-2 and TRBJ2-1, the full variable domain is EAGVAQSPRYKIIEKRQSVAFWCNPISGHATLYWYQQILGQGPKLLIQFQNNGVVDDSQLPKDRFSAERLKGVDSTLKIQPAKLEDSAVYLCASTPGGGSYNEQFFGPGTRLTVL.

The CDR3 DNA sequence: TGTGCCAGCAGCGGTTCGGCGGGAGCTCTAGAGACCCAGTACTTC. It encodes CASSGSAGALETQYF. V and J are TRBV27 and TRBJ2-5; 7 nucleotides match TRBD2. The V and J ends lost 6 bases and 4 bases, in that order; junction bases with no gene match: 11. Germline V gene lookup returns CDR1 MNHEY and CDR2 SMNVEV (reference sequence). This CDR3 has 15 residues.

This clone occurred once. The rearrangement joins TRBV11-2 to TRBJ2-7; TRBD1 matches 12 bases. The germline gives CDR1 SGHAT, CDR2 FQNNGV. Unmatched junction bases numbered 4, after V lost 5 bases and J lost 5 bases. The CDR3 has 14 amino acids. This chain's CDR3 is CASSTGTGGHEQYF. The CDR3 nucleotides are TGTGCCAGCAGCACCGGGACAGGGGGCCACGAGCAGTACTTC.

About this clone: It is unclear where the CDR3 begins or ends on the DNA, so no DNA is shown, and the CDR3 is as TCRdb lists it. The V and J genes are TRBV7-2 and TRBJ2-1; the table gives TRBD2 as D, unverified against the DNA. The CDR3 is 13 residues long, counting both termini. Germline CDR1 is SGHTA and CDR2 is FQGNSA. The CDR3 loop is CASSLVASGAKFF.

CDR3 nucleotides: TGCGCCAGCAGCTTGGGGGGGCGGCCGCGCACAGATACGCAGTATTTT. This encodes CASSLGGRPRTDTQYF. The rearrangement links TRBV5-1 to TRBJ2-3; D perhaps matches TRBD1 (6 bases). V lost 0 bases, J lost 1 base, and 12 bases lay in between. This CDR3 spans 16 amino acids. The germline gives CDR1 SGHRS, CDR2 YFSETQ.

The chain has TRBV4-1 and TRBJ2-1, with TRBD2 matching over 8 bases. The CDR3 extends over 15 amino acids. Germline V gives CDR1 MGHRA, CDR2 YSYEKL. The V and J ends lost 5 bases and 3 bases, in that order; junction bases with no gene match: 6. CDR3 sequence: CASSLSGSNYNEQFF. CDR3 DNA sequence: TGCGCCAGCAGCTTAAGCGGGAGCAACTACAATGAGCAGTTCTTC.

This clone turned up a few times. This chain's CDR3 is CASLYGGDNYGYTF. The CDR3, as DNA: TGTGCCAGTCTCTACGGGGGTGATAACTATGGCTACACCTTC. The gene calls are TRBV6-6 and TRBJ1-2, with a weak D call TRBD1 (5 bases). CDR1 and CDR2 (germline): MNHNY, SVGAGI (reference sequence). V was trimmed by 9 bases and J by 1 base, leaving 15 bases between them. CDR3 size: 14 residues.

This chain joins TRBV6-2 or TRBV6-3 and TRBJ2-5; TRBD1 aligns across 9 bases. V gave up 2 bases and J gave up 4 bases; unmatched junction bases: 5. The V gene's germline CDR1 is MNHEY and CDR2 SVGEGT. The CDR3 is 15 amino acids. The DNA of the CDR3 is TGTGCCAGCAGTTACGGGGGACAGGGTGGAGAGACCCAGTACTTC. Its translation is CASSYGGQGGETQYF.

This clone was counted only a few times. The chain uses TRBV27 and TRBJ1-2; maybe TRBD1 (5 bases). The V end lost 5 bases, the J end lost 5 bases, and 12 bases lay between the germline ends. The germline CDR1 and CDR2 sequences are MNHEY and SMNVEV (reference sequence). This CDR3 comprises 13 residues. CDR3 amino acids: CASSARQSYGYTF. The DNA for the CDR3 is TGTGCCAGCAGTGCTCGACAGTCATATGGCTACACCTTC.

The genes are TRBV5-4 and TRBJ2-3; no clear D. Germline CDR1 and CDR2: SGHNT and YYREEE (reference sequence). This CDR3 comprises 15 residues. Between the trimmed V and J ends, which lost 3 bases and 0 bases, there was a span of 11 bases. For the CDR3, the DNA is TGTGCCAGCAGCTCAACGTTGGGCAGCACAGATACGCAGTATTTT. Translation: CASSSTLGSTDTQYF.

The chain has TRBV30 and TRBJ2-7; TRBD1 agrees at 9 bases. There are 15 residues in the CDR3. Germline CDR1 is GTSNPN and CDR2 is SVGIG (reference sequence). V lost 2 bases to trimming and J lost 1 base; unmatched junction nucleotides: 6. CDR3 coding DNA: TGTGCCTGGAGTTCGCCCGGGACAGGGTCCTACGAGCAGTACTTC. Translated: CAWSSPGTGSYEQYF.

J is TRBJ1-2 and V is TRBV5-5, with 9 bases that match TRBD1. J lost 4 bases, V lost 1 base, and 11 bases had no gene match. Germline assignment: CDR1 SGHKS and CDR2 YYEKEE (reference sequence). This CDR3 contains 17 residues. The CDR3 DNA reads TGTGCCAGCAGCTTGAGGCCGGGACAGGGTCTGGCCTATGGCTACACCTTC. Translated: CASSLRPGQGLAYGYTF.

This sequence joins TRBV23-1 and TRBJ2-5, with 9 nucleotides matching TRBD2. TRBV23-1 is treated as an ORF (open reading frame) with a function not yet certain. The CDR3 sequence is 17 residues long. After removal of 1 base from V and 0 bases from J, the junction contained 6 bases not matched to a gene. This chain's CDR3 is CASSQYRLAENQETQYF. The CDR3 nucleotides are TGCGCCAGCAGTCAATATAGACTAGCGGAAAACCAAGAGACCCAGTACTTC.

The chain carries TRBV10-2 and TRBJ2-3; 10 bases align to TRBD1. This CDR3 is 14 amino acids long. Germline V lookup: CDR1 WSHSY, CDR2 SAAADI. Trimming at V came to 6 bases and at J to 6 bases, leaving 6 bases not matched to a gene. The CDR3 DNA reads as TGCGCCAGCAGGGGGACAGGGGACGGCGATACGCAGTATTTT. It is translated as CASRGTGDGDTQYF.

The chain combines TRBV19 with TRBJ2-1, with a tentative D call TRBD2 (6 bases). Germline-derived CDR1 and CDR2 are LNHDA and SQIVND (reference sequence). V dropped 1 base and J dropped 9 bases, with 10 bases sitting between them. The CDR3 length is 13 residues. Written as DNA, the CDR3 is TGTGCCAGTAGTATAGTGGGGGGTTCTGAGCAGTTCTTC. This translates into CASSIVGGSEQFF.

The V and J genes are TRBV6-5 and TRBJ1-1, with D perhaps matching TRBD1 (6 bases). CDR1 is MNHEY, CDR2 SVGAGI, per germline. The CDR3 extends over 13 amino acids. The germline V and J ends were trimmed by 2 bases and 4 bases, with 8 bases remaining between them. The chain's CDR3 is CASSYGRGTEAFF. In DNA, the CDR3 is TGTGCCAGCAGTTACGGCAGGGGCACTGAAGCTTTCTTT.

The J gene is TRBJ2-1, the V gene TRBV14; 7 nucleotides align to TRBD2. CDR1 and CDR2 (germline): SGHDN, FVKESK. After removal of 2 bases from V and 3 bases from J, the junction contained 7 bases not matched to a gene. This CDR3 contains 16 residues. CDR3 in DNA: TGTGCCAGCAGCCAATTGCGTGGCGGGGGCTACAATGAGCAGTTCTTC. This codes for CASSQLRGGGYNEQFF.

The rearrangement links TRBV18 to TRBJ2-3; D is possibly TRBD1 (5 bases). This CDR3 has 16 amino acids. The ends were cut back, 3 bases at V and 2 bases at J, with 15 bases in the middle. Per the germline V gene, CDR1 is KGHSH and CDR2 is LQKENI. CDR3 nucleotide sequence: TGTGCCAGCTCACCGCCGCAGGGATTATCCACAGATACGCAGTATTTT. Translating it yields CASSPPQGLSTDTQYF.

This chain's CDR3 is CATSRGVGFTDTQYF. CDR3 bases: TGTGCCACCAGTAGGGGTGTGGGGTTTACAGATACGCAGTATTTT. The rearrangement links TRBV24-1 to TRBJ2-3; D possibly corresponds to TRBD1 (5 bases). This CDR3 is built from 15 residues. Trimming removed 6 bases from V and 3 bases from J, with 15 bases in between. Germline values: CDR1 KGHDR, CDR2 SFDVKD.

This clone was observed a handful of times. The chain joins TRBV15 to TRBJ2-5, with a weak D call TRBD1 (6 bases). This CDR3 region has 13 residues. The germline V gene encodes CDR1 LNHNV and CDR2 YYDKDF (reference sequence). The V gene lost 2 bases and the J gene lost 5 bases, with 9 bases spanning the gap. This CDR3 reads CATSRSGVETQYF. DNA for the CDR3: TGTGCCACCAGCAGATCAGGGGTGGAGACCCAGTACTTC.

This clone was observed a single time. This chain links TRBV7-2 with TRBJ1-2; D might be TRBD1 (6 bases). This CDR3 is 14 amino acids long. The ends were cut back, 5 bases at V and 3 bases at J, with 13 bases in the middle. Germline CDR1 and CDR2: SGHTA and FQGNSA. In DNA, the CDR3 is TGTGCCAGCAGCCGCCGGGGGGCGGACTATGGCTACACCTTC. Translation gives CASSRRGADYGYTF.